The source of this TCR beta chain is a study of cytomegalovirus exposure and HLA in healthy donors. Overall study: HLA-typed donors contributed 80 million or so unique TCRs, which were held in an early data release.

The CDR3 contains 16 residues. With 5 bases clipped from V and 2 bases from J, the junction kept 5 bases outside the gene matches. Germline loops: CDR1 SGHVS, CDR2 FNYEAQ. General study results and limits: In an earlier analysis, productive rearrangement rates for most beta V segments clustered near 87% or 30%.

In regard to this clone: Antigen specificity is unknown.

Amplification used 60 Vbeta primers and 13 Jbeta primers. Only in-frame clones appear in the TCRdb table, and some are missing; sequencing was by immunoSEQ multiplex PCR. The sample shows 110,000 to 150,000 clones, 60% to 80% of them seen only once. The chain carries TRBV7-6 and TRBJ2-3; the match to TRBD2 covers 12 bases. The specimen sequenced was PBMCs. The clonotype originates from a male donor in good health and CMV-seronegative. CDR3 nucleotides: TGTGCCAGCAGCCCGCGACTAGCGGGGGCCACAGATACGCAGTATTTT. Its translation is CASSPRLAGATDTQYF.